This T cell receptor beta chain was obtained from a study of radiotherapy plus CTLA-4 blockade in lung cancer. Assay: immunoSEQ multiplex PCR; the TCRdb copy retains only in-frame clones and omits some. The profile shows around 80,000 clones, roughly 80% of them singletons. This receptor was identified in a human donor with non-small cell lung cancer who had stable disease on radiotherapy plus ipilimumab. This specimen was peripheral blood, taken from a patient treated with radiotherapy plus ipilimumab.

CDR3 sequence (DNA): TGTGCCAGCAGTGGACTAGCGAGCAGCTCCTACAATGAGCAGTTCTTC. It yields the protein CASSGLASSSYNEQFF. The rearrangement links TRBV6-4 to TRBJ2-1; 8 nucleotides align to TRBD2. The CDR3 is 16 amino acids. CDR1 is MRHNA, CDR2 SNTAGT, per germline. Losses at the gene ends were 4 bases for V and 0 bases for J; bases not matched to a gene: 5.